What follows are 32 T cell receptor beta chains derived from one specimen sequenced in a study of T cell repertoires in cytomegalovirus infection. These receptors have no identified antigens. TCRdb fed the reads into MiXCR, producing one record per CDR3 protein. The repertoire consists of some 900,000 distinct CDR3 sequences, with 30% to 35% occurring once and the leading ten covering around 12%. The sequencing here drew on cultured CD8+ T cells from PBMCs, taken from culture after CMV antigen stimulation. All receptors derive from a human donor in good health (CMV status not recorded). Some clones in this sample may be carry-over from other donors' samples.

The CDR3 DNA is TGTGCCAGCAGTTACTTTCCTAGCCCCCGGGGTGTGAGCAATCAGCCCCAGCATTTT. This codes for CASSYFPSPRGVSNQPQHF. The genes are TRBV6-6 and TRBJ1-5; D gene ambiguous. The germline V gene has CDR1 MNHNY and CDR2 SVGAGI (reference sequence). The CDR3 runs to 19 residues. V lost 1 base and J lost 1, with 20 bases in between.

This clonotype has only a few counts. This chain joins TRBV13 and TRBJ2-1; the match to TRBD1 covers 10 bases. The germline V gene encodes CDR1 PRHDT and CDR2 FYEKMQ (reference sequence). CDR3 length equals 16 residues. With V trimmed by 5 bases and J by 7 bases, 11 bases remained unmatched. This CDR3 reads CASSPTSGQGLNEQFF. DNA of the CDR3: TGTGCCAGCAGCCCGACGTCGGGACAGGGGTTGAATGAGCAGTTCTTC.

The J gene is TRBJ2-3, the V gene TRBV5-5; tentative D call: TRBD1 (5 bases). The CDR3 extends over 15 amino acids. CDR1 and CDR2 from the germline V gene are SGHKS and YYEKEE (reference sequence). V lost 4 bases to trimming and J lost 2 bases, with 14 bases between them. The CDR3 loop reads CASSHWTTDTDTQYF. CDR3 sequence (DNA): TGTGCCAGCAGCCACTGGACAACTGACACAGATACGCAGTATTTT.

A remark on this clonotype: This may be a read error, as it is one base from a much larger clone. This rearrangement joins TRBV6-4 to TRBJ2-3, with D possibly TRBD2 on 7 matching bases. Germline V gives CDR1 MRHNA, CDR2 SNTAGT. The CDR3 extends over 15 amino acids. CDR3 nucleotides: TGTGCCAGCAGTGAAGTAGGGGGGGCATCAGATAAGCAGTATTTT. Translated, it gives CASSEVGGASDKQYF.

The table lists this clonotype with a few counts. The chain carries TRBV27 and TRBJ2-7; 8 nucleotides match TRBD1. The V gene's germline CDR1 is MNHEY and CDR2 SMNVEV (reference sequence). V lost 5 bases, J lost 1 base, and 7 bases stayed unmatched. This CDR3 comprises 15 residues. The CDR3 nucleotides are TGTGCCAGCAGTCCACAGGGGGAACAGTCCTACGAGCAGTACTTC. Its translation is CASSPQGEQSYEQYF.

The rearrangement uses TRBV6-5 and TRBJ2-1; no definite D call. Germline assignment: CDR1 MNHEY and CDR2 SVGAGI. Trimming shortened V by 3 bases and J by 6 bases, and 9 bases separated the two germline ends. This CDR3 has 13 amino acids. This CDR3 reads CASSYGPRNEQFF. Here the CDR3 DNA reads TGTGCCAGCAGTTATGGACCCCGCAATGAGCAGTTCTTC.

In its sample, this clonotype was seen a few times. This chain uses TRBV6-5 with TRBJ2-1, with a weak D call TRBD2 (5 bases). Germline V gives CDR1 MNHEY, CDR2 SVGAGI. This CDR3 has 15 residues. V was shortened by 3 bases and J by 7 bases, with 16 bases between the two germline ends. The CDR3 reads CASSYDTRGMNEQFF. CDR3 sequence (DNA): TGTGCCAGCAGTTATGATACACGGGGTATGAATGAGCAGTTCTTC.

Regarding this clonotype: The junction departs from the called germline gene at one end, perhaps through a read error. The V call is TRBV6-2 or TRBV6-3, the J call TRBJ1-1; no firm D call. The CDR3 extends over 16 amino acids. In germline, CDR1 is MNHEY, CDR2 SVGEGT. Written as DNA, the CDR3 is TGTGTCAGCAGTTACGACCCCCTTACGGGGAACACTGAAGCTTTCTTT. This translates into CVSSYDPLTGNTEAFF.

The J gene is TRBJ2-7, the V gene TRBV7-6; D possibly corresponds to TRBD2 (5 bases). Trimming stripped 5 bases from V and 3 bases from J, with 17 bases between. The CDR3 extends over 15 amino acids. Germline lookup yields CDR1 SGHVS and CDR2 FNYEAQ. Here the CDR3 reads CASSLRGAASYEQYF. CDR3 nucleotides: TGTGCCAGCAGCCTCCGTGGAGCGGCGAGCTACGAGCAGTACTTC.

This clonotype was seen ten or more times. The chain recombines TRBV7-2 with TRBJ1-6, with D possibly being TRBD1 (6 bases). This CDR3 is 16 amino acids long. Trimming left V 5 bases short and J 0 bases short, with 11 bases between. Germline CDR1 and CDR2: SGHTA and FQGNSA. CDR3 amino acids: CASSRQASSYNSPLHF. The CDR3 region has the DNA TGTGCCAGCAGCCGACAGGCCAGCTCCTATAATTCACCCCTCCACTTT.

This clonotype has a count of ten or more. V and J are TRBV6-2 or TRBV6-3 and TRBJ2-7; D remains ambiguous. This CDR3 has 16 residues. The ends were cut back, 0 bases at V and 4 bases at J, with 16 bases in the middle. Looked up from germline, CDR1 is MNHEY and CDR2 is SVGEGT. As DNA, the CDR3 is TGTGCCAGCAGTTACTCGAAGCCATGGTCTCCTTACGAGCAGTACGTC. Its translation is CASSYSKPWSPYEQYV.

The chain joins TRBV12-3 or TRBV12-4 to TRBJ1-1; 11 bases agree with TRBD1. V dropped 9 bases and J dropped 5; count of bases not matched to a gene: 8. CDR3 length: 14 residues. The CDR3 bases are TGTGCCAGTAGGACAGGGGGCGCGAGGACTGAAGCTTTCTTT. Translated: CASRTGGARTEAFF.

The chain joins TRBV25-1 to TRBJ2-7; D is possibly TRBD2 (6 bases). Per germline, CDR1 MGHDK and CDR2 SYGVNS. The CDR3 spans 14 residues. Trimming shortened V by 4 bases and J by 6 bases, and 16 bases separated the two germline ends. In nucleotides, the CDR3 is TGTGCCAGCAGTGGACCGGAGGGGCGGGCCGAGCAGTACGTC. Protein sequence: CASSGPEGRAEQYV.

This clonotype was counted many times. This rearrangement joins TRBV7-2 to TRBJ2-5, with 8 bases fitting TRBD2. Germline-derived CDR1 and CDR2 are SGHTA and FQGNSA. With 5 bases clipped from V and 2 bases from J, the junction kept 4 bases outside the gene matches. The CDR3 runs to 14 residues. The CDR3 sequence is CASSPLADQETQYF. Here the CDR3 DNA reads TGTGCCAGCAGCCCACTAGCGGATCAAGAGACCCAGTACTTC. Full variable domain (rest looked up from reference TRBV7-2 and TRBJ2-5): GAGVSQSPSNKVTEKGKDVELRCDPISGHTALYWYRQSLGQGLEFLIYFQGNSAPDKSGLPSDRFSAERTGGSVSTLTIQRTQQEDSAVYLCASSPLADQETQYFGPGTRLLVL.

V usage is TRBV6-5 and J usage is TRBJ1-2; 9 nucleotides align to TRBD1. Per the germline V gene, CDR1 is MNHEY and CDR2 is SVGAGI. The CDR3 covers 16 residues. The trim removed 1 base at V and 6 bases at J, leaving 9 bases unmatched. For the CDR3, the DNA is TGTGCCAGCAGTTACTTAGGGGCGGGACAGGGTGATGGCTACACCTTC. The encoded protein is CASSYLGAGQGDGYTF.

This clonotype was picked up a small number of times. The chain carries TRBV7-9 and TRBJ1-1, with TRBD1 matching 7 bases. This CDR3 contains 18 residues. The germline V gene encodes CDR1 SEHNR and CDR2 FQNEAQ (reference sequence). V dropped 4 bases and J dropped 6; count of bases not matched to a gene: 20. CDR3 amino acids: CASSSTAGTVPLGAEAFF. Here the CDR3 DNA reads TGTGCCAGCAGCTCAACGGCCGGGACAGTTCCGTTGGGGGCTGAAGCTTTCTTT.

This chain joins TRBV24-1 and TRBJ2-2; D is unresolved. V was trimmed by 5 bases and J by 1 base, leaving 7 bases between them. Germline assignment: CDR1 KGHDR and CDR2 SFDVKD. The CDR3 sequence is 14 residues long. The CDR3: CATSAPRNTGELFF. DNA of the CDR3: TGTGCCACCAGTGCCCCGAGGAACACCGGGGAGCTGTTTTTT.

This clonotype was seen at least ten times. The chain links TRBV27 to TRBJ2-3; TRBD2 matches at 10 bases. Per germline, CDR1 MNHEY and CDR2 SMNVEV (reference sequence). V gave up 9 bases and J gave up 1 base; unmatched junction bases: 7. The CDR3 sequence is 15 residues long. The CDR3 region has the DNA TGTGCCAGTTCCGCGGGGACTAGCGGCACAGATACGCAGTATTTT. Translating gives CASSAGTSGTDTQYF.

This clonotype turned up a few times. This chain connects TRBV4-1 to TRBJ2-3; 7 positions match TRBD1. From germline, CDR1 is MGHRA and CDR2 YSYEKL. The J segment lost 0 bases and the V segment lost 0 bases, leaving 3 bases of the junction unmatched. The CDR3 has 16 residues. This CDR3 reads CASSQDWGQSTDTQYF. DNA of the CDR3: TGCGCCAGCAGCCAAGATTGGGGACAGAGCACAGATACGCAGTATTTT.

The chain employs TRBV7-9 and TRBJ1-2, with 10 bases fitting TRBD1. The CDR3 spans 13 residues. The germline gives CDR1 SEHNR, CDR2 FQNEAQ (reference sequence). V was pared by 5 bases and J by 8 bases, with 5 bases of the junction left unmatched. This CDR3 is CASSSGTGDGYTF. CDR3 nucleotides: TGTGCCAGCAGCAGCGGGACAGGGGACGGCTACACCTTC.

The rearrangement joins TRBV6-5 to TRBJ1-1, with a possible D match to TRBD1 (5 bases). Germline V gives CDR1 MNHEY, CDR2 SVGAGI. The CDR3 loop spans 15 amino acids. Trimming took 5 bases from V and 1 from J, leaving 14 bases between them. The CDR3 DNA sequence: TGTGCCAGCAGTCGCTTTGCGGGGCCGAACACTGAAGCTTTCTTT. Translated, it gives CASSRFAGPNTEAFF.

The chain uses TRBV7-6 and TRBJ2-6, with D maybe TRBD2 (5 bases). Trimming removed 5 bases from V and 2 bases from J, with 10 bases in between. The germline V gene encodes CDR1 SGHVS and CDR2 FNYEAQ. CDR3 size: 15 residues. This chain's CDR3 is CASSRLHAGANVLTF. In nucleotides, the CDR3 is TGTGCCAGCAGCCGACTACATGCTGGGGCCAACGTCCTGACTTTC.

This clonotype was detected only a few times. The chain links TRBV27 to TRBJ2-1, with D perhaps matching TRBD1 or TRBD2 (5 bases each). CDR1 is MNHEY and CDR2 is SMNVEV in the germline V gene (reference sequence). This CDR3 region has 15 residues. V was pared by 2 bases and J by 5 bases, with 13 bases between. CDR3 residues: CASSLEGYGDNEQFF. DNA for the CDR3: TGTGCCAGCAGTTTAGAGGGGTATGGGGACAATGAGCAGTTCTTC.

CDR3 nucleotide sequence: TGTGCCAGCAGTTACCGCTACACCGGGGAGCTGTTTTTT. Translation: CASSYRYTGELFF. The J gene is TRBJ2-2, the V gene TRBV6-6; D uncertain. The CDR3 consists of 13 residues. V lost 2 bases and J 3 bases, leaving 4 bases between the germline ends. The germline V gene has CDR1 MNHNY and CDR2 SVGAGI (reference sequence).

This clonotype has more than one count but fewer than ten. The J gene is TRBJ2-7, the V gene TRBV6-2 or TRBV6-3, with D hard to call. V was clipped by 0 bases and J by 7 bases, with 10 bases between them. CDR1 MNHEY and CDR2 SVGEGT come from the germline V gene. This CDR3 is built from 13 residues. CDR3 in amino acids: CASSYSKGSEQYF. The DNA of the CDR3 is TGTGCCAGCAGTTACTCGAAGGGAAGTGAGCAGTACTTC.

The chain joins TRBV20-1 to TRBJ1-1; no clear D. Trimming took off 1 base at V and 3 bases at J, with 9 bases between the two ends. This CDR3 region has 13 residues. Per germline, CDR1 DFQATT and CDR2 SNEGSKA (reference sequence). CDR3 in amino acids: CSARVGPDTEAFF. CDR3 in DNA: TGCAGTGCTAGAGTGGGCCCGGACACTGAAGCTTTCTTT.

This chain links TRBV11-2 with TRBJ1-6, with D unclear. The CDR3 is made up of 13 amino acids. V was shortened by 1 base and J by 9 bases, with 7 bases between the two germline ends. CDR1 is SGHAT, CDR2 FQNNGV, per germline. The CDR3 nucleotides are TGTGCCAGCAGCTTAGGGACGGTTTCACCCCTCCACTTT. This encodes CASSLGTVSPLHF.

The rearrangement links TRBV19 to TRBJ2-3; 12 bases map to TRBD2. The CDR3 runs to 15 residues. Trimming took 7 bases from V and 2 from J; bases not matched to a gene: 4. Per germline, CDR1 LNHDA and CDR2 SQIVND (reference sequence). DNA for the CDR3: TGTGCCAGTATGGGACTAGCGGGTATCACAGATACGCAGTATTTT. It specifies CASMGLAGITDTQYF.

This clonotype was seen more than once but under ten times. The genes are TRBV7-6 and TRBJ2-7, with TRBD2 as a possible D gene (6 bases). The germline CDR1 and CDR2 sequences are SGHVS and FNYEAQ. The CDR3 is made up of 15 amino acids. V dropped 1 base and J dropped 0 bases, with 10 bases sitting between them. The CDR3 loop is CASSLVAESSYEQYF. As DNA, the CDR3 is TGTGCCAGCAGCTTAGTAGCGGAGAGCTCCTACGAGCAGTACTTC.

This clonotype appeared a single time. The CDR3 nucleotides read TGCAGCGTACCACTCGGCTACGAGCAGTACTTC. Its translation is CSVPLGYEQYF. The J gene is TRBJ2-7, the V gene TRBV29-1; no firm D call. The V end lost 6 bases, the J end lost 3 bases, and 9 bases lay between the germline ends. This CDR3 has 11 residues. The germline V gene encodes CDR1 SQVTM and CDR2 ANQGSEA.

The chain uses TRBV15 and TRBJ2-7; either TRBD1 or TRBD2 may supply D (5 bases each). Germline CDR1 and CDR2: LNHNV and YYDKDF (reference sequence). V lost 6 bases, J lost 6 bases, and 12 bases lay in between. CDR3 size: 12 residues. DNA for the CDR3: TGTGCCACCAGGTCCGCTGGGGGCGAGCAGTACTTC. It translates to CATRSAGGEQYF.

This clonotype was seen more than once but under ten times. This sequence joins TRBV27 and TRBJ2-6, with 7 bases lining up with TRBD1. The CDR3 is made up of 18 amino acids. The V gene end was trimmed by 5 bases and the J gene end by 0 bases; junction bases not matched to a gene: 10. Germline CDR1 and CDR2: MNHEY and SMNVEV (reference sequence). The CDR3 sequence is CASSQLTGPSSGANVLTF. CDR3 in DNA: TGTGCCAGCAGTCAACTGACAGGGCCTAGCTCTGGGGCCAACGTCCTGACTTTC.